A selection of T cell receptor beta chains follows, all from one sample in a study of shared clonotypes between healthy human individuals. Only in-frame clones appear in the TCRdb table, and some are missing; sequencing was by immunoSEQ multiplex PCR. The table has a few million clones, around nine tenths seen once. The sample was naive CD4+ T cells sorted from blood. The receptors derive from a man between 18 and 29 years old in good health. CDR3s include the opening cysteine and the closing phenylalanine or tryptophan. A D gene is named only where the DNA matches it firmly. Size is stated for part of the rows, as once, few or many counts, or as a class when the clone is expanded.

abundance	v_gene	d_gene	j_gene	CDR3aa	CDR3nt
few	TRBV30	.	TRBJ2-4	CAWTTGLAKNIQYF	TGTGCCTGGACCACCGGGCTAGCCAAAAACATTCAGTACTTC
.	TRBV4-3	TRBD1	TRBJ1-2	CASSQEGQGASGYTF	TGCGCCAGCAGCCAAGAAGGACAGGGGGCGTCCGGCTACACCTTC
.	TRBV7-2	.	TRBJ2-1	CASSLGAPSSYNEQFF	TGTGCCAGCAGCTTGGGAGCGCCAAGCTCCTACAATGAGCAGTTCTTC
.	TRBV7-3	.	TRBJ2-7	CASSSYGGTYEQYF	TGTGCCAGCAGCTCGTACGGTGGCACCTACGAGCAGTACTTC
.	TRBV2	.	TRBJ2-4	CASTTGPKNIQYF	TGTGCCAGCACGACAGGACCCAAAAACATTCAGTACTTC
once	TRBV7-2	.	TRBJ1-2	CASSEDPQAANYGYTF	TGTGCCAGCAGCGAAGACCCACAGGCCGCTAACTATGGCTACACCTTC
.	TRBV4-1	.	TRBJ1-6	CASSQGFDSPLHF	TGCGCCAGCAGCCAGGGGTTTGACTCACCCCTCCACTTT
.	TRBV6-1	TRBD1	TRBJ1-2	CASSRTGDNYGYTF	TGTGCCAGCAGTAGGACAGGAGATAACTATGGCTACACCTTC
.	TRBV7-2	.	TRBJ2-1	CASSRLGVGEQFF	TGTGCCAGCAGCCGCTTGGGAGTGGGTGAGCAGTTCTTC
.	TRBV11-2	TRBD2	TRBJ2-7	CASSLVGALAGAYEQYF	TGTGCCAGCAGCTTAGTAGGAGCACTAGCGGGAGCCTACGAGCAGTACTTC
.	TRBV19	TRBD1	TRBJ2-1	CASSPGTGTGFLYEQFF	TGTGCCAGTAGCCCCGGGACCGGGACAGGGTTTTTATATGAGCAGTTCTTC
once	TRBV19	TRBD1	TRBJ2-2	CASTPGQGNTGELFF	TGTGCCAGTACTCCGGGACAGGGGAACACCGGGGAGCTGTTTTTT
.	TRBV11-2	.	TRBJ2-7	CASSLWQDVSYEQYF	TGTGCCAGCAGCTTATGGCAGGACGTCTCCTACGAGCAGTACTTC
.	TRBV15	.	TRBJ2-7	CATRPSTVASYEQYF	TGTGCCACCAGGCCCTCGACAGTGGCCTCCTACGAGCAGTACTTC
.	TRBV18	.	TRBJ1-6	CASSPLGDSNSPLHF	TGTGCCAGCTCACCCCTTGGGGATTCTAATTCACCCCTCCACTTT
.	TRBV5-1	TRBD1	TRBJ2-7	CASSLGKFGQGTSYEQYF	TGCGCCAGCAGCTTGGGAAAGTTCGGACAGGGGACCTCCTACGAGCAGTACTTC
.	TRBV4-3	.	TRBJ1-1	CASRPQTYGVGSTEAFF	TGCGCCAGCAGACCCCAGACATATGGGGTGGGAAGCACTGAAGCTTTCTTT
.	TRBV7-2	.	TRBJ2-7	CASSLAGQYYEQYF	TGTGCCAGCAGCTTAGCTGGGCAGTACTACGAGCAGTACTTC
.	TRBV4-1	.	TRBJ2-5	CASRAPGEKETQYF	TGCGCCAGCAGGGCCCCCGGGGAGAAAGAGACCCAGTACTTC
.	TRBV7-9	.	TRBJ1-1	CASSPGQRNTEAFF	TGTGCCAGCAGCCCTGGACAGAGGAACACTGAAGCTTTCTTT
.	TRBV4-3	.	TRBJ2-1	CASSQDWAGSYNEQFF	TGCGCCAGCAGCCAAGATTGGGCCGGTTCCTACAATGAGCAGTTCTTC
.	TRBV10-3	TRBD1	TRBJ1-6	CAISDGTGVYSSPLHF	TGTGCCATCAGTGACGGGACAGGGGTATATAGTTCACCCCTCCACTTT
few	TRBV9	.	TRBJ1-6	CASSVTTSSPLHF	TGTGCCAGCAGCGTAACCACTTCCTCACCCCTCCACTTT
.	TRBV7-2	.	TRBJ2-7	CASSLYVGVAGSTYEQYF	TGTGCCAGCAGCTTATATGTCGGTGTTGCGGGTAGTACCTACGAGCAGTACTTC
.	TRBV7-9	TRBD1	TRBJ1-6	CASKWTGGSPLHF	TGTGCCTCTAAGTGGACAGGGGGATCACCCCTCCACTTT
.	TRBV5-6	.	TRBJ2-5	CASSLNVRETQYF	TGTGCCAGCAGCTTGAACGTCAGAGAGACCCAGTACTTC
.	TRBV5-6	.	TRBJ2-3	CASSLRGALTDTQYF	TGTGCCAGCAGCTTAAGGGGGGCCCTCACAGATACGCAGTATTTT
.	TRBV30	.	TRBJ2-7	CAWSRDSSGLSGSSYERYF	TGTGCCTGGAGTCGGGACAGTTCGGGATTAAGCGGGAGCTCCTACGAGCGGTACTTC
.	TRBV19	.	TRBJ2-7	CASSISGRSYEQYF	TGTGCCAGTAGTATCTCGGGGAGGAGCTACGAGCAGTACTTC
.	TRBV7-2	TRBD2	TRBJ2-3	CASSIGGVTDTQYF	TGTGCCAGCAGCATCGGGGGGGTCACAGATACGCAGTATTTT
.	TRBV9	.	TRBJ2-5	CASSVGRSQETQYF	TGTGCCAGCAGCGTGGGACGAAGCCAAGAGACCCAGTACTTC
.	TRBV6-5	.	TRBJ2-3	CASSPGPLTDTQYF	TGTGCCAGCAGTCCCGGGCCCCTTACAGATACGCAGTATTTT
.	TRBV4-2	TRBD2	TRBJ2-6	CASSQGDRGGITGANVLTF	TGTGCCAGCAGCCAAGGGGATCGCGGGGGGATAACTGGGGCCAACGTCCTGACTTTC
.	TRBV5-8	.	TRBJ1-4	CASSLVGGFNEKLFF	TGTGCCAGCAGCTTGGTTGGGGGATTCAACGAAAAACTGTTTTTT
.	TRBV2	.	TRBJ2-5	CATSWGKQETQYF	TGTGCCACCTCTTGGGGGAAACAAGAGACCCAGTACTTC
.	TRBV2	.	TRBJ2-3	CASRGREGADTQYF	TGTGCCAGCAGAGGGCGCGAGGGGGCAGATACGCAGTATTTT
.	TRBV7-9	.	TRBJ2-2	CASSLTGTGELFF	TGTGCCAGCAGCTTGACAGGCACCGGGGAGCTGTTTTTT
.	TRBV9	TRBD2	TRBJ2-1	CASSVAGAAGNEQFF	TGTGCCAGCAGCGTGGCGGGAGCGGCCGGCAATGAGCAGTTCTTC
.	TRBV11-2	TRBD2	TRBJ2-2	CASSGRLAGDAGELFF	TGTGCCAGCAGCGGCCGACTAGCGGGAGACGCCGGGGAGCTGTTTTTT
.	TRBV4-3	TRBD2	TRBJ2-1	CASSQVLPGRGQFF	TGCGCCAGCAGCCAAGTCCTTCCGGGGAGGGGGCAGTTCTTC
.	TRBV6-5	TRBD2	TRBJ2-2	CASSSLWGGDTGELFF	TGTGCCAGCAGTTCCCTGTGGGGGGGGGACACCGGGGAGCTGTTTTTT
.	TRBV5-6	TRBD1	TRBJ2-2	CASSFRGLGGELFF	TGTGCCAGCAGCTTCAGGGGGCTGGGCGGGGAGCTGTTTTTT
.	TRBV10-3	TRBD1	TRBJ1-2	CAISESAGGYGYTF	TGTGCCATCAGTGAGTCAGCAGGGGGGTATGGCTACACCTTC
.	TRBV2	TRBD2	TRBJ2-7	CASSLAGGPYEQYF	TGTGCCAGCAGCCTAGCGGGAGGCCCCTACGAGCAGTACTTC
.	TRBV28	.	TRBJ1-4	CASSLRRSATNEKLFF	TGTGCCAGCAGTTTACGACGGAGTGCAACTAATGAAAAACTGTTTTTT
.	TRBV6-6	TRBD1	TRBJ1-5	CASSSGQGSNQPQHF	TGTGCCAGCAGTTCGGGACAGGGGAGTAATCAGCCCCAGCATTTT
.	TRBV6-1	.	TRBJ1-4	CASSVQQGLNEKLFF	TGTGCCAGCAGTGTACAACAGGGCCTTAATGAAAAACTGTTTTTT
.	TRBV6-5	.	TRBJ1-3	CASGWVPGNTIYF	TGTGCCAGCGGGTGGGTCCCGGGAAACACCATATATTTT
.	TRBV6-1	TRBD2	TRBJ2-5	CASSGTSGARETQYF	TGTGCCAGCAGCGGGACTAGCGGGGCGCGGGAGACCCAGTACTTC
.	TRBV5-1	.	TRBJ2-4	CASSLEGDHIQYF	TGCGCCAGCAGCTTGGAGGGGGATCACATTCAGTACTTC
.	TRBV27	.	TRBJ1-6	CASSLIERGSPLHF	TGTGCCAGCAGTTTGATCGAAAGGGGTTCACCCCTCCACTTT
.	TRBV6-5	.	TRBJ2-1	CASSGPSLGRNEQFF	TGTGCCAGCAGTGGACCATCCCTAGGTAGGAATGAGCAGTTCTTC
.	TRBV28	TRBD1	TRBJ2-5	CASRYIDRVQETQYF	TGTGCCAGCAGGTACATAGACAGGGTACAAGAGACCCAGTACTTC
.	TRBV6-5	.	TRBJ2-7	CASSDGTSYEQYF	TGTGCCAGCAGTGATGGAACCTCTTACGAGCAGTACTTC
.	TRBV7-2	TRBD1	TRBJ2-1	CASSLRDSPSSYNEQFF	TGTGCCAGCAGCCTACGGGACAGTCCAAGCTCCTACAATGAGCAGTTCTTC
few	TRBV25-1	.	TRBJ1-2	CASSRDGYTF	TGTGCCAGCAGCAGGGACGGCTACACCTTC
once	TRBV7-2	.	TRBJ1-1	CASSSVGGVGTEAFF	TGTGCCAGCAGCTCGGTAGGAGGGGTCGGCACTGAAGCTTTCTTT
once	TRBV4-1	.	TRBJ1-1	CASSPADRNTEAFF	TGCGCCAGCAGCCCGGCGGACAGAAACACTGAAGCTTTCTTT